Listed here are 32 T cell receptor beta chains from one sample, sequenced in a study of T-cell memory formation after mild COVID-19. TCRdb re-derived calls from the 5' RACE reads in MiXCR, one entry per CDR3 protein. The repertoire includes a few hundred thousand distinct CDR3 sequences, about 21% of them detected once, and around 12% sits in the top ten. Sequencing was carried out using PBMCs or a T cell subset sorted from them (not recorded which). The receptors derive from an adult woman who had mild COVID-19 (a few samples of this study predate the infection). Cell type and time point are not known.

CDR3 DNA sequence: TGTGCCAGCAGCTTTAGTAGCAACATTCAGTACTTC. Encoded protein: CASSFSSNIQYF. The chain is built from TRBV7-9 and TRBJ2-4; D not certain. The CDR3 loop spans 12 amino acids. Per the germline V gene, CDR1 is SEHNR and CDR2 is FQNEAQ (reference sequence). V lost 3 bases, J lost 7 bases, and 7 bases lay in between. The full variable domain, with the rest looked up from reference TRBV7-9 and TRBJ2-4, is DTGVSQNPRHKITKRGQNVTFRCDPISEHNRLYWYRQTLGQGPEFLTYFQNEAQLEKSRLLSDRFSAERPKGSFSTLEIQRTEQGDSAMYLCASSFSSNIQYFGAGTRLSVL.

This clonotype was picked up a small number of times. The chain couples TRBV29-1 to TRBJ2-1; 10 bases align to TRBD2. The CDR3 consists of 18 residues. Losses at the gene ends were 8 bases for V and 7 bases for J; bases not matched to a gene: 23. Germline values: CDR1 SQVTM, CDR2 ANQGSEA. The CDR3 DNA sequence: TGCAGCATTTCAGCCATGACCAGCACTAGCGGGAAATTTAATGAGCAGTTCTTC. Translated: CSISAMTSTSGKFNEQFF.

CDR3 amino acids: CASKRGEANTGELFF. As DNA, the CDR3 is TGTGCCAGCAAGCGCGGGGAGGCGAACACCGGGGAGCTGTTTTTT. The chain links TRBV3-1 to TRBJ2-2; the D gene is possibly TRBD2 (6 bases). The V gene lost 7 bases and the J gene lost 0 bases, with 12 bases spanning the gap. Germline V gene data show CDR1 as LGHDT and CDR2 as YNNKEL (reference sequence). This CDR3 is 15 amino acids long.

The rearrangement joins TRBV7-2 to TRBJ1-5; possibly TRBD1 for D (6 bases). Germline CDR1 and CDR2: SGHTA and FQGNSA. The CDR3 has 15 amino acids. The V end was cut by 1 base, the J end by 7 bases, with 14 bases between. The CDR3 nucleotides are TGTGCCAGCAGCTTAGGTGGAGGGGGACACCAGCCCCAGCATTTT. Translating gives CASSLGGGGHQPQHF. The variable domain in full, completed from reference TRBV7-2 and TRBJ1-5, reads GAGVSQSPSNKVTEKGKDVELRCDPISGHTALYWYRQSLGQGLEFLIYFQGNSAPDKSGLPSDRFSAERTGGSVSTLTIQRTQQEDSAVYLCASSLGGGGHQPQHFGDGTRLSIL.

The chain employs TRBV3-1 and TRBJ1-2; 8 bases align to TRBD1. Trimming took 0 bases from V and 2 from J; bases not matched to a gene: 5. The CDR3 runs to 16 residues. Germline CDR1 LGHDT, CDR2 YNNKEL (reference sequence). As DNA, the CDR3 is TGTGCCAGCAGCCAAGAACGATCAGGGGGCAACTATGGCTACACCTTC. Its translation is CASSQERSGGNYGYTF.

This clonotype has a handful of counts. The chain employs TRBV24-1 and TRBJ2-5, with D tentatively TRBD1 or TRBD2 (5 bases each). The CDR3 has 15 residues. Trimming took off 1 base at V and 9 bases at J, with 17 bases between the two ends. The germline V gene has CDR1 KGHDR and CDR2 SFDVKD. DNA for the CDR3: TGTGCCACCAGTGATTTTAGTGGAGTATCGGGACCCCAGTACTTC. It codes for CATSDFSGVSGPQYF.

V gene TRBV4-2 combines with J gene TRBJ2-4; 7 bases align to TRBD1. The CDR3 extends over 16 amino acids. V was clipped by 4 bases and J by 0 bases; unmatched bases: 6. Germline V gives CDR1 LGHNA, CDR2 YNFKEQ. CDR3 sequence (DNA): TGTGCCAGCAGCCCCGAAGGGACAGCAGCCAAAAACATTCAGTACTTC. It is translated as CASSPEGTAAKNIQYF.

This clonotype was observed a few times. The chain recombines TRBV30 with TRBJ1-5; a possible D gene is TRBD1 (6 bases). CDR1 is GTSNPN and CDR2 is SVGIG in the germline V gene (reference sequence). The CDR3 spans 13 residues. Trimming cost V 1 base and J 7 bases, with 11 bases left between them. This CDR3 reads CAWSAGVGQPQHF. DNA for the CDR3: TGTGCCTGGAGTGCAGGGGTTGGCCAGCCCCAGCATTTT.

The J gene is TRBJ1-2, the V gene TRBV18, with D possibly matching TRBD1 (5 bases). CDR1 is KGHSH, CDR2 LQKENI, per germline. The CDR3 sequence is 12 residues long. V lost 3 bases and J lost 14, with 16 bases in between. The CDR3 bases are TGTGCCAGCTCACCGAGGCAGGGCCTCCTAACCTTC. It is translated as CASSPRQGLLTF.

The chain is built from TRBV9 and TRBJ1-2, with TRBD1 as a possible D gene (5 bases). CDR1 and CDR2 from the germline V gene are SGDLS and YYNGEE. This CDR3 contains 18 residues. Trimming stripped 0 bases from V and 5 bases from J, with 23 bases between. CDR3 DNA sequence: TGTGCCAGCAGCGTAGATCGGGGGGGACCCTTAACCCTATATGGCTACACCTTC. It yields the protein CASSVDRGGPLTLYGYTF.

This clonotype has only a few counts. V is TRBV29-1 and J is TRBJ2-2; possibly TRBD2 for D (5 bases). Germline V CDR1 and CDR2: SQVTM, ANQGSEA. Deletions cut 5 bases from V and 8 bases from J, with 9 bases between. The CDR3 totals 11 residues. The CDR3 DNA sequence: TGCAGCGTTAGCGGCCGGGGGGAGCTGTTTTTT. Its translation is CSVSGRGELFF.

The table lists this clonotype with a few counts. The chain joins TRBV3-1 to TRBJ2-3, with D perhaps matching TRBD1 (6 bases). The CDR3 loop spans 15 amino acids. V was shortened by 0 bases and J by 2 bases, with 9 bases between the two germline ends. Germline CDR1 is LGHDT and CDR2 is YNNKEL (reference sequence). CDR3 residues: CASSQDRQVTDTQYF. DNA for the CDR3: TGTGCCAGCAGCCAAGATCGACAGGTCACAGATACGCAGTATTTT.

This clonotype was detected once. The CDR3 spells CASSFRGATGTEAFF. DNA of the CDR3: TGTGCCAGCAGCTTCCGGGGGGCTACGGGCACTGAAGCTTTCTTT. The gene calls are TRBV5-6 and TRBJ1-1; the D gene is possibly TRBD1 (6 bases). With 2 bases removed from V and 4 bases from J, the gap between germline ends came to 15 bases. Germline-derived CDR1 and CDR2 are SGHDT and YYEEEE. The CDR3 spans 15 residues. Full variable domain (missing parts from reference TRBV5-6 and TRBJ1-1): DAGVTQSPTHLIKTRGQQVTLRCSPKSGHDTVSWYQQALGQGPQFIFQYYEEEERQRGNFPDRFSGHQFPNYSSELNVNALLLGDSALYLCASSFRGATGTEAFFGQGTRLTVV.

V and J are TRBV5-1 and TRBJ1-2; 9 bases align to TRBD1. The germline gives CDR1 SGHRS, CDR2 YFSETQ. CDR3 length equals 15 residues. V shed 2 bases, J shed 3 bases, and the junction held 5 bases outside the gene matches. This CDR3 reads CASSFDRGEDYGYTF. The CDR3 DNA sequence: TGCGCCAGCAGCTTCGACAGGGGGGAAGACTATGGCTACACCTTC. Full variable domain (rest looked up from reference TRBV5-1 and TRBJ1-2): KAGVTQTPRYLIKTRGQQVTLSCSPISGHRSVSWYQQTPGQGLQFLFEYFSETQRNKGNFPGRFSGRQFSNSRSEMNVSTLELGDSALYLCASSFDRGEDYGYTFGSGTRLTVV.

About this clonotype itself: Sequence at one end of the junction differs from germline and may be a read error. The chain is built from TRBV12-3 or TRBV12-4 and TRBJ2-1; TRBD2 is a possible D gene (6 bases). The CDR3 is made up of 15 amino acids. The DNA of the CDR3 is TGTGCCAGCAGTATAGCGGTCCTTAAGGACAATGAGCAGTTCTTC. It encodes CASSIAVLKDNEQFF.

This clonotype was counted ten times or more. The CDR3 spells CASSLGVAHEQFF. CDR3 nucleotide sequence: TGTGCCAGCAGCCTCGGGGTAGCTCATGAGCAGTTCTTC. V usage is TRBV12-3 or TRBV12-4 and J usage is TRBJ2-1; a possible D gene is TRBD2 (5 bases). The CDR3 is 13 amino acids. V was shortened by 6 bases and J by 8 bases, with 14 bases between the two germline ends.

This clonotype was seen ten or more times. The rearrangement joins TRBV4-1 to TRBJ1-1; 7 bases align to TRBD1. Germline CDR1 MGHRA, CDR2 YSYEKL. The V segment lost 3 bases and the J segment 4 bases; nucleotides outside the gene matches: 5. There are 14 residues in the CDR3. The CDR3: CASSQDRRGTEAFF. The CDR3 DNA reads as TGCGCCAGCAGCCAGGACAGGCGAGGCACTGAAGCTTTCTTT.

The chain carries TRBV24-1 and TRBJ1-1; perhaps TRBD1 as D (5 bases). Trimming removed 9 bases at V and 4 bases at J, with 14 bases between. The CDR3 extends over 13 amino acids. Looked up from germline, CDR1 is KGHDR and CDR2 is SFDVKD. In DNA form, the CDR3 reads TGTGCCACCTCGGGACGCCCAGGCACTGAAGCTTTCTTT. Translated: CATSGRPGTEAFF.

The chain joins TRBV3-1 to TRBJ1-1; a possible D gene is TRBD1 (5 bases). The germline gives CDR1 LGHDT, CDR2 YNNKEL (reference sequence). V was trimmed by 4 bases and J by 5 bases, leaving 17 bases between them. This CDR3 has 15 amino acids. The CDR3 sequence: CASSLWGGIQTEAFF. For the CDR3, the DNA is TGTGCCAGCAGCCTATGGGGGGGGATTCAGACTGAAGCTTTCTTT.

The chain is built from TRBV11-2 and TRBJ2-1; 8 bases line up with TRBD2. The CDR3 contains 15 residues. Looked up from germline, CDR1 is SGHAT and CDR2 is FQNNGV. With 5 bases clipped from V and 6 bases from J, the junction kept 9 bases outside the gene matches. As DNA, the CDR3 is TGTGCCAGCAGCATATGGAGCGGGAGTGGCAATGAGCAGTTCTTC. Protein sequence: CASSIWSGSGNEQFF.

The V and J genes are TRBV9 and TRBJ2-1, with D perhaps being TRBD1 or TRBD2 (6 bases each). V was clipped by 2 bases and J by 7 bases, with 10 bases between them. Germline V lookup: CDR1 SGDLS, CDR2 YYNGEE. The CDR3 is 13 residues long. This CDR3 reads CASSVTGRNEQFF. Here the CDR3 DNA reads TGTGCCAGCAGCGTTACAGGGAGGAATGAGCAGTTCTTC.

Many counts were recorded for this clonotype. The V and J genes are TRBV7-6 and TRBJ2-1; a possible D gene is TRBD1 (5 bases). Trimming cost V 0 bases and J 6 bases, with 12 bases left between them. Per the germline V gene, CDR1 is SGHVS and CDR2 is FNYEAQ. This CDR3 is 15 amino acids long. DNA for the CDR3: TGTGCCAGCAGCTTAGCTGGGGCGCTTGTCAATGAGCAGTTCTTC. Translation: CASSLAGALVNEQFF.

V usage is TRBV6-5 and J usage is TRBJ1-6, with unresolved D. This CDR3 region has 15 residues. The V end lost 7 bases, the J end lost 4 bases, and 14 bases lay between the germline ends. Germline-derived CDR1 and CDR2 are MNHEY and SVGAGI. The CDR3: CASKRWVKYNSPLHF. The DNA for the CDR3 is TGTGCCAGCAAGCGCTGGGTGAAATATAATTCACCCCTCCACTTT.

This clonotype was observed a handful of times. V gene TRBV12-3 or TRBV12-4 combines with J gene TRBJ2-1; 13 positions agree with TRBD2. Trimming at V came to 9 bases and at J to 5 bases, leaving 10 bases not matched to a gene. The CDR3 contains 16 residues. The CDR3 loop reads CASVIMGTSGNNEQFF. CDR3 DNA sequence: TGTGCCAGTGTAATTATGGGGACTAGCGGGAACAATGAGCAGTTCTTC.

This clonotype was detected a few times. This chain connects TRBV15 to TRBJ2-5; no definite D call. With 0 bases removed from V and 3 bases from J, the gap between germline ends came to 8 bases. This CDR3 is built from 14 residues. Germline lookup yields CDR1 LNHNV and CDR2 YYDKDF (reference sequence). The CDR3: CATSRDRVKETQYF. The CDR3 DNA reads TGTGCCACCAGCAGAGATCGGGTAAAAGAGACCCAGTACTTC.

The chain combines TRBV18 with TRBJ2-7; D gene unclear. Per germline, CDR1 KGHSH and CDR2 LQKENI. The V gene lost 2 bases and the J gene lost 7 bases, with 18 bases spanning the gap. This CDR3 contains 15 residues. The CDR3 DNA sequence: TGTGCCAGCTCACCAACTACCGGCCTGCGAAGGGAGCAGTACTTC. Encoded protein: CASSPTTGLRREQYF.

The chain combines TRBV6-6 with TRBJ1-2, with unresolved D. V was cut by 1 base and J by 4 bases, with 10 bases left in between. This CDR3 spans 14 amino acids. Germline V gene lookup returns CDR1 MNHNY and CDR2 SVGAGI (reference sequence). The CDR3 sequence is CASSYLPIVYGYTF. The CDR3 DNA is TGTGCCAGCAGTTACTTACCCATCGTCTATGGCTACACCTTC.

The chain carries TRBV6-2 or TRBV6-3 and TRBJ2-1; D possibly corresponds to TRBD2 (6 bases). The germline V and J ends were trimmed by 5 bases and 7 bases, with 24 bases remaining between them. Germline V gene data show CDR1 as MNHEY and CDR2 as SVGEGT. CDR3 length equals 17 residues. The CDR3 is CASSPYPSGTFMNEQFF. The CDR3 bases are TGTGCCAGCAGTCCTTACCCGTCCGGGACTTTTATGAATGAGCAGTTCTTC.

This clonotype has at least ten counts. V is TRBV3-1 and J is TRBJ2-7, with D perhaps TRBD1 (5 bases). The germline V gene encodes CDR1 LGHDT and CDR2 YNNKEL (reference sequence). The CDR3 spans 19 residues. Trimming cost V 1 base and J 1 base, with 23 bases left between them. CDR3 amino acids: CASSQGPVWARVLSYEQYF. CDR3 coding DNA: TGTGCCAGCAGCCAAGGCCCTGTATGGGCCAGGGTACTATCCTACGAGCAGTACTTC.

This clonotype showed up just a few times. This chain links TRBV6-5 with TRBJ1-1; TRBD1 matches at 12 bases. This CDR3 region has 16 residues. Losses at the gene ends were 4 bases for V and 3 bases for J; bases not matched to a gene: 6. CDR1 is MNHEY, CDR2 SVGAGI, per germline. Here the CDR3 reads CASSSSGTGGHTEAFF. The CDR3, as DNA: TGTGCCAGCAGTTCCTCCGGGACAGGGGGCCACACTGAAGCTTTCTTT.

There are a few counts of this clonotype. The CDR3 DNA reads as TGTGCCAGCAGCGTAGGTGGGGGCGTGAGCACAGATACGCAGTATTTT. It is translated as CASSVGGGVSTDTQYF. The V call is TRBV9, the J call TRBJ2-3; TRBD1 might be the D (6 bases). Germline V gene lookup returns CDR1 SGDLS and CDR2 YYNGEE. The CDR3 has 16 amino acids. The ends were cut back, 0 bases at V and 0 bases at J, with 11 bases in the middle.

This chain links TRBV10-3 with TRBJ1-4; no firm D call. The germline gives CDR1 ENHRY, CDR2 SYGVKD. Trimming pared 3 bases from V and 8 bases from J, leaving 13 bases between. There are 14 residues in the CDR3. This CDR3 reads CAISESGHWEKLFF. CDR3 nucleotides: TGTGCCATCAGTGAATCAGGTCATTGGGAAAAACTGTTTTTT.